The 25 T cell receptor beta chains listed next were all sequenced from one sample in a study of CD8 T cells in Susac syndrome. Random hexamers were used to reverse transcribe roughly 0.5 to 1 ug of RNA. From the immunoSEQ multiplex PCR reads, TCRdb called clonotypes with MiXCR, one entry per CDR3 protein. There are a few hundred thousand distinct CDR3 sequences in the sample; 75% to 90% occur only once, and roughly 0.11% lies in the top ten. Sequenced sample: CD8+ T cells from PBMCs. The receptors come from a human donor with multiple sclerosis.

This sequence joins TRBV4-1 and TRBJ1-1; D unresolved. CDR3 length equals 14 residues. Germline CDR1 is MGHRA and CDR2 is YSYEKL. The V gene lost 0 bases and the J gene lost 1 base, with 6 bases spanning the gap. CDR3 DNA: TGCGCCAGCAGCCAAGACAATCCGAACACTGAAGCTTTCTTT. It specifies CASSQDNPNTEAFF.

The chain has TRBV4-1 and TRBJ2-1; 7 bases line up with TRBD1. The germline gives CDR1 MGHRA, CDR2 YSYEKL. V was clipped by 4 bases and J by 8 bases; unmatched bases: 5. The CDR3 totals 13 residues. CDR3 DNA: TGCGCCAGCAGCCTTGACAGGGACCATGAGCAGTTCTTC. This gives the protein CASSLDRDHEQFF.

V and J are TRBV11-2 and TRBJ2-7; 10 nucleotides line up with TRBD2. Germline lookup yields CDR1 SGHAT and CDR2 FQNNGV. V shed 2 bases and J 4 bases; nucleotides not matched to a gene: 14. The CDR3 spans 18 residues. This CDR3 reads CASSLYPVASGSTYEQYF. In DNA, the CDR3 is TGTGCCAGCAGCTTATACCCTGTGGCTAGCGGGAGTACTTACGAGCAGTACTTC.

For the CDR3, the DNA is TGTGCCAGCAGTTTAGAGTTCCGGGACACCCACACCGGGGAGCTGTTTTTT. Encoded protein: CASSLEFRDTHTGELFF. The chain uses TRBV12-3 or TRBV12-4 and TRBJ2-2, with a tentative D call TRBD1 (6 bases). The CDR3 length is 17 residues. Between the trimmed V and J ends, which lost 1 base and 3 bases, there was a span of 15 bases.

In the case of this clonotype: An end of the junction does not agree with germline; a read error may underlie this. This chain joins TRBV29-1 and TRBJ1-1; 11 nucleotides agree with TRBD1. The CDR3 runs to 16 residues. Germline values: CDR1 SQVTM, CDR2 ANQGSEA. The CDR3 here is CSSMGLGDRGNAEAFF. CDR3 nucleotides: TGCAGCTCAATGGGGCTGGGGGACAGGGGGAACGCTGAAGCTTTCTTT.

V is TRBV7-3 and J is TRBJ2-1; a weak D match, TRBD2 (7 bases). Germline CDR1 is SGHTA and CDR2 is FQGTGA. The CDR3 length is 16 residues. The V gene lost 5 bases and the J gene lost 3 bases, with 17 bases spanning the gap. The CDR3 sequence is CASSPGGGGHYNEQFF. DNA for the CDR3: TGTGCCAGCAGCCCAGGAGGCGGGGGACACTACAATGAGCAGTTCTTC.

The chain couples TRBV29-1 to TRBJ2-2; a weak D match, TRBD1 (6 bases). Per germline, CDR1 SQVTM and CDR2 ANQGSEA. The CDR3 extends over 17 amino acids. V was trimmed by 2 bases and J by 0 bases, leaving 16 bases between them. The CDR3 protein is CSVENREIRANTGELFF. CDR3 DNA: TGCAGCGTTGAAAACAGGGAAATCCGGGCGAACACCGGGGAGCTGTTTTTT.

This chain connects TRBV3-1 to TRBJ2-5, with a possible D match to TRBD1 (6 bases). Germline V lookup: CDR1 LGHDT, CDR2 YNNKEL (reference sequence). The CDR3 has 16 amino acids. V was shortened by 2 bases and J by 2 bases, with 15 bases between the two germline ends. The CDR3 DNA sequence: TGTGCCAGCAGCCAATTACTTCGACAGGTTCAAGAGACCCAGTACTTC. It translates to CASSQLLRQVQETQYF.

The count of this clonotype is one. This chain uses TRBV28 with TRBJ2-5; no clear D. This CDR3 spans 14 amino acids. Per the germline V gene, CDR1 is MDHEN and CDR2 is SYDVKM. Trimming left V 5 bases short and J 0 bases short, with 10 bases between. CDR3 sequence reads: CASSVNLYQETQYF. The CDR3 coding sequence is TGTGCCAGCAGTGTCAACTTGTACCAAGAGACCCAGTACTTC.

This chain links TRBV11-2 with TRBJ1-3; D perhaps matches TRBD1 (6 bases). Germline V gives CDR1 SGHAT, CDR2 FQNNGV. The CDR3 is made up of 17 amino acids. With 4 bases removed from V and 3 bases from J, the gap between germline ends came to 19 bases. The CDR3 loop is CASSSPWTARYGNTIYF. CDR3 DNA: TGTGCCAGCAGCTCACCATGGACAGCCCGATATGGAAACACCATATATTTT.

DNA of the CDR3: TGTGCCAGCAGTTTATACAGGGAGTTCGACAATGAGCAGTTCTTC. This sequence encodes CASSLYREFDNEQFF. V and J are TRBV27 and TRBJ2-1, with D tentatively TRBD1 (6 bases). Deletions cut 1 base from V and 5 bases from J, with 12 bases between. The CDR3 length is 15 residues. Germline V CDR1 and CDR2: MNHEY, SMNVEV (reference sequence).

V and J are TRBV6-1 and TRBJ2-1; 7 positions match TRBD2. Germline V CDR1 and CDR2: MNHNS, SASEGT. V shed 1 base, J shed 5 bases, and the junction held 5 bases outside the gene matches. The CDR3 loop spans 15 amino acids. The CDR3, as DNA: TGTGCCAGCAGTGAAGGGCTAGCGGTACACAATGAGCAGTTCTTC. Protein product: CASSEGLAVHNEQFF.

This clonotype was picked up one time. The genes are TRBV9 and TRBJ2-5; 11 nucleotides match TRBD2. V trimming: 0 bases; J trimming: 4 bases; junction bases outside the gene matches: 8. Germline V lookup: CDR1 SGDLS, CDR2 YYNGEE. There are 17 residues in the CDR3. CDR3 loop: CASSVAFSGRGAETQYF. The CDR3 DNA is TGTGCCAGCAGCGTAGCCTTTAGCGGGAGGGGAGCAGAGACCCAGTACTTC.

The chain is built from TRBV2 and TRBJ2-5, with D maybe TRBD1 (5 bases). V dropped 2 bases and J dropped 5 bases, with 9 bases sitting between them. The length of the CDR3 is 13 residues. CDR1 is SNHLY and CDR2 is FYNNEI in the germline V gene. The CDR3 nucleotides are TGTGCCAGCAGTGAACCTCCAGGGGAGACCCAGTACTTC. Translating gives CASSEPPGETQYF. The full variable domain, rest sourced from reference TRBV2 and TRBJ2-5, is EPEVTQTPSHQVTQMGQEVILRCVPISNHLYFYWYRQILGQKVEFLVSFYNNEISEKSEIFDDQFSVERPDGSNFTLKIRSTKLEDSAMYFCASSEPPGETQYFGPGTRLLVL.

The CDR3 DNA is TGCGCCAGCAGCTTGTCAGGGATGGTCTACGAGCAGTACTTC. This gives the protein CASSLSGMVYEQYF. The chain carries TRBV5-1 and TRBJ2-7; D perhaps matches TRBD1 (5 bases). The CDR3 totals 14 residues. Trimming took off 1 base at V and 3 bases at J, with 11 bases between the two ends. Per the germline V gene, CDR1 is SGHRS and CDR2 is YFSETQ. Variable domain in full (rest from reference TRBV5-1 and TRBJ2-7): KAGVTQTPRYLIKTRGQQVTLSCSPISGHRSVSWYQQTPGQGLQFLFEYFSETQRNKGNFPGRFSGRQFSNSRSEMNVSTLELGDSALYLCASSLSGMVYEQYFGPGTRLTVT.

The rearrangement joins TRBV4-1 to TRBJ1-5; 8 positions agree with TRBD1. The germline gives CDR1 MGHRA, CDR2 YSYEKL. The CDR3 spans 15 residues. V lost 4 bases to trimming and J lost 5 bases; unmatched junction nucleotides: 7. The CDR3 DNA reads TGCGCCAGCAGCCGCACACAGGGGGTCGATCAGCCCCAGCATTTT. Translated, it gives CASSRTQGVDQPQHF.

This clonotype appeared a single time. The J gene is TRBJ1-1, the V gene TRBV30; tentatively, D is TRBD1 (6 bases). CDR3 length: 12 amino acids. V shed 6 bases and J shed 1 base, with 9 bases lying between them. Germline-derived CDR1 and CDR2 are GTSNPN and SVGIG (reference sequence). CDR3 in amino acids: CACDRTNTEAFF. CDR3 bases: TGTGCCTGTGACAGGACGAACACTGAAGCTTTCTTT.

Points on this clonotype: One junction end disagrees with the germline gene, perhaps due to a read error. The chain combines TRBV30 with TRBJ1-2, with TRBD1 identical over 9 bases. The CDR3 sequence is 15 residues long. Germline V gene sequence: CDR1 GTSNPN, CDR2 SVGIG (reference sequence). The CDR3 protein is CSWRGDREENYGYTF. DNA of the CDR3: TGTTCCTGGAGAGGGGACAGGGAGGAAAACTATGGCTACACCTTC.

This clonotype was seen once. The chain has TRBV9 and TRBJ2-7, with a possible D match to TRBD1 (6 bases). Germline CDR1 SGDLS, CDR2 YYNGEE. This CDR3 region has 14 residues. V shed 0 bases and J shed 3 bases, with 10 bases lying between them. This CDR3 reads CASSVAGVGYEQYF. CDR3 DNA sequence: TGTGCCAGCAGCGTAGCAGGGGTCGGCTACGAGCAGTACTTC.

J is TRBJ1-1 and V is TRBV24-1, with D maybe TRBD1 (5 bases). The germline V and J ends were trimmed by 9 bases and 3 bases, with 13 bases remaining between them. Germline CDR1 reads KGHDR; CDR2 reads SFDVKD. The CDR3 has 13 amino acids. The CDR3 loop reads CATPCGAHTEAFF. The DNA for the CDR3 is TGTGCCACCCCGTGTGGGGCCCACACTGAAGCTTTCTTT.

In nucleotides, the CDR3 is TGTGCCAGCAGCCCCCGGGACAGCTTAACCGGGCAGTACTTC. Translated: CASSPRDSLTGQYF. The chain carries TRBV7-9 and TRBJ2-7; TRBD1 matches at 7 bases. The V segment lost 5 bases and the J segment 9 bases; nucleotides outside the gene matches: 13. Germline CDR1 is SEHNR and CDR2 is FQNEAQ (reference sequence). The CDR3 length is 14 residues.

The chain is built from TRBV15 and TRBJ2-1; tentative D call: TRBD1 (5 bases). This CDR3 contains 14 residues. V gave up 5 bases and J gave up 8 bases, with 16 bases separating them. CDR1 and CDR2 (germline): LNHNV, YYDKDF (reference sequence). The CDR3 DNA reads TGTGCCACCAGCCTCCGAAAGGGGCCCGATGAGCAGTTCTTC. Its translation is CATSLRKGPDEQFF. Full variable domain (outside the CDR3, taken from reference TRBV15 and TRBJ2-1): DAMVIQNPRYQVTQFGKPVTLSCSQTLNHNVMYWYQQKSSQAPKLLFHYYDKDFNNEADTPDNFQSRRPNTSFCFLDIRSPGLGDTAMYLCATSLRKGPDEQFFGPGTRLTVL.

V usage is TRBV3-1 and J usage is TRBJ1-2; 8 nucleotides line up with TRBD1. Germline CDR1 LGHDT, CDR2 YNNKEL (reference sequence). The junction had 18 bases not matched to a gene; V was cut back by 4 bases and J by 14 bases. The CDR3 is made up of 15 amino acids. For the CDR3, the DNA is TGTGCCAGCAGCCCCTACAGAGGACAGGGTTTCGAGAAGACCTTC. This translates into CASSPYRGQGFEKTF.

The J gene is TRBJ1-1, the V gene TRBV4-2; weak D call: TRBD1 (5 bases). Germline V CDR1 and CDR2: LGHNA, YNFKEQ. The CDR3 contains 18 residues. V lost 1 base to trimming and J lost 0 bases, with 18 bases between them. The chain's CDR3 is CASSQVYGQGVMNTEAFF. The CDR3 DNA follows: TGTGCCAGCAGCCAAGTCTACGGGCAGGGTGTGATGAACACTGAAGCTTTCTTT.

The chain recombines TRBV7-6 with TRBJ2-2; no definite D call. Germline-derived CDR1 and CDR2 are SGHVS and FNYEAQ. Trimming cost V 0 bases and J 5 bases, with 10 bases left between them. The CDR3 totals 15 residues. CDR3 residues: CASSLASPGTGELFF. The CDR3 coding sequence is TGTGCCAGCAGCTTAGCGTCCCCCGGGACCGGGGAGCTGTTTTTT.